One and the same sample provided the 17 T cell receptor beta chains below, sequenced in a study of lymphopenia after photon versus proton radiotherapy (dated by TCRdb to between 2019 and 2020). Libraries were constructed by the immunoSEQ multiplex PCR assay. TCRdb holds this immuneACCESS table with in-frame rearrangements only. Some clones are missing; in checked studies, unresolved V genes explain under half, and the rest has no known cause. The sample profile shows tens of thousands of clones; around 88% of them were found once. About 29% of the sample rests with the top ten. The input for sequencing was peripheral blood, taken from a patient treated with photon-based radiotherapy. The receptors come from a man aged 50 to 60 with gastric cancer.

The chain joins TRBV7-9 to TRBJ2-7; 10 bases are a match to TRBD2. Germline CDR1 SEHNR, CDR2 FQNEAQ (reference sequence). Trimming cost V 2 bases and J 5 bases; bases outside gene matches: 15. This CDR3 has 18 amino acids. The CDR3 sequence: CASSLNGWGLAGANEQYF. The CDR3 nucleotides read TGTGCCAGCAGCTTAAACGGTTGGGGGCTAGCGGGAGCGAACGAGCAGTACTTC.

The chain links TRBV7-2 to TRBJ2-1, with TRBD2 matching 13 bases. V dropped 0 bases and J dropped 8; count of bases not matched to a gene: 4. This CDR3 has 16 amino acids. Germline V gives CDR1 SGHTA, CDR2 FQGNSA. The CDR3: CASSLARTSGRDEQFF. CDR3 sequence (DNA): TGTGCCAGCAGCTTAGCGCGGACTAGCGGGAGAGATGAGCAGTTCTTC.

The chain is built from TRBV6-5 and TRBJ1-1, with D possibly TRBD1 on 5 matching bases. The V end was cut by 2 bases, the J end by 4 bases, with 8 bases between. Germline V lookup: CDR1 MNHEY, CDR2 SVGAGI. This CDR3 has 13 residues. The CDR3 bases are TGTGCCAGCAGTTACGGGACGGGCACTGAAGCTTTCTTT. This translates into CASSYGTGTEAFF.

The chain joins TRBV29-1 to TRBJ2-3; no reliable D call. This CDR3 spans 11 amino acids. CDR1 is SQVTM, CDR2 ANQGSEA, per germline. Trimming stripped 4 bases from V and 4 bases from J, with 6 bases between. This CDR3 is CSVAPADTQYF. The CDR3 DNA is TGCAGCGTTGCCCCAGCAGATACGCAGTATTTT.

This clone has only one observation. The rearrangement links TRBV27 to TRBJ2-1, with D unresolved. Looked up from germline, CDR1 is MNHEY and CDR2 is SMNVEV (reference sequence). The CDR3 spans 14 residues. Trimming removed 5 bases from V and 3 bases from J, with 11 bases in between. CDR3 in amino acids: CASSEDLDYNEQFF. CDR3 bases: TGTGCCAGCAGTGAGGACCTCGACTACAATGAGCAGTTCTTC.

V gene TRBV6-5 combines with J gene TRBJ1-1, with no clear D. In germline, CDR1 is MNHEY, CDR2 SVGAGI. CDR3 length equals 15 residues. V was trimmed by 4 bases and J by 0 bases, leaving 12 bases between them. Here the CDR3 reads CASSSPGVLNTEAFF. The CDR3 nucleotides read TGTGCCAGCAGTTCCCCTGGGGTGCTGAACACTGAAGCTTTCTTT.

The V gene is TRBV6-5, the J gene TRBJ2-1; the D is unclear. V lost 8 bases and J lost 5, with 10 bases in between. CDR1 is MNHEY, CDR2 SVGAGI, per germline. The CDR3 covers 12 residues. CDR3 in amino acids: CASARANNEQFF. The CDR3 coding sequence is TGTGCCAGCGCCCGAGCCAACAATGAGCAGTTCTTC.

This clone appeared once. J is TRBJ1-4 and V is TRBV7-9; D not resolved. CDR1 and CDR2 (germline): SEHNR, FQNEAQ (reference sequence). Trimming took off 3 bases at V and 7 bases at J, with 6 bases between the two ends. The CDR3 loop spans 12 amino acids. The CDR3 nucleotides read TGTGCCAGCAGCTTCACCGGTGAAAAACTGTTTTTT. This sequence encodes CASSFTGEKLFF.

The rearrangement joins TRBV4-1 to TRBJ2-1, with a tentative D call TRBD1 (6 bases). The CDR3 runs to 18 residues. CDR1 is MGHRA and CDR2 is YSYEKL in the germline V gene. V was pared by 0 bases and J by 6 bases, with 21 bases between. CDR3 protein: CASSQEPPGHSLANEQFF. CDR3 nucleotide sequence: TGCGCCAGCAGCCAAGAACCCCCGGGACACTCCCTTGCCAATGAGCAGTTCTTC.

This clone was recorded once. V is TRBV5-1 and J is TRBJ2-1; the D is unclear. V was pared by 5 bases and J by 3 bases, with 12 bases between. This CDR3 has 14 residues. Germline CDR1 reads SGHRS; CDR2 reads YFSETQ. The CDR3 nucleotides read TGCGCCAGCAGGGATCGAGCCGACTACAATGAGCAGTTCTTC. Its protein is CASRDRADYNEQFF.

The chain couples TRBV9 to TRBJ2-3; possibly TRBD2 for D (6 bases). Germline V gene lookup returns CDR1 SGDLS and CDR2 YYNGEE. The CDR3 contains 15 residues. V dropped 4 bases and J dropped 4 bases, with 16 bases sitting between them. The CDR3 sequence: CASSLTAGSADTQYF. The CDR3 coding sequence is TGTGCCAGCAGCCTCACGGCGGGATCCGCAGATACGCAGTATTTT.

The chain couples TRBV12-5 to TRBJ2-3; tentative D call: TRBD1 (6 bases). The germline V and J ends were trimmed by 6 bases and 6 bases, with 10 bases remaining between them. CDR1 and CDR2 (germline): LGHNT, FRNRAP. The CDR3 is 12 residues long. The CDR3 nucleotides are TGTGCTAGTGGATCAGACAGGGATACGCAGTATTTT. Translated, it gives CASGSDRDTQYF.

The chain uses TRBV4-2 and TRBJ2-2; D possibly matches TRBD1 or TRBD2 (6 bases each). V lost 0 bases and J lost 1, with 9 bases in between. CDR3 length: 16 amino acids. Germline loops: CDR1 LGHNA, CDR2 YNFKEQ. CDR3 coding DNA: TGTGCCAGCAGCCAAGACGGGGGACAGAACACCGGGGAGCTGTTTTTT. Amino acids: CASSQDGGQNTGELFF.

The V gene is TRBV7-9, the J gene TRBJ1-2; the D gene is possibly TRBD1 (6 bases). Trimming cost V 6 bases and J 5 bases, with 16 bases left between them. This CDR3 comprises 14 residues. In germline, CDR1 is SEHNR, CDR2 FQNEAQ (reference sequence). CDR3 protein: CASRAGTNLYGYTF. The CDR3 DNA reads TGTGCCAGCAGGGCCGGGACAAACCTTTATGGCTACACCTTC.

The chain recombines TRBV6-4 with TRBJ2-1; D uncertain. Germline values: CDR1 MRHNA, CDR2 SNTAGT. Trimming stripped 1 base from V and 9 bases from J, with 10 bases between. This CDR3 has 13 amino acids. The CDR3 DNA sequence: TGTGCCAGCAGTGACTTTTACAATTCTGAGCAGTTCTTC. Amino acids: CASSDFYNSEQFF.

The V call is TRBV19, the J call TRBJ2-3; 8 bases align to TRBD1. This CDR3 comprises 14 residues. Per germline, CDR1 LNHDA and CDR2 SQIVND (reference sequence). V gave up 3 bases and J gave up 2 bases; unmatched junction bases: 1. CDR3 protein: CASSMTGVTDTQYF. The CDR3 nucleotides are TGTGCCAGTAGTATGACAGGGGTCACAGATACGCAGTATTTT.

In its sample, this clone is medium-sized. The sample contains more than one DNA sequence encoding this CDR3. The gene calls are TRBV27 and TRBJ2-7, with 9 nucleotides matching TRBD1. V lost 6 bases and J lost 6; bases outside the gene matches: 3. CDR3 length equals 12 residues. The germline V gene has CDR1 MNHEY and CDR2 SMNVEV (reference sequence). CDR3 coding DNA: TGTGCCAGCAGGGGGGACAGGGTCGAGCAGTACTTC. Protein sequence: CASRGDRVEQYF.